The 27 T cell receptor beta chains reported below all come from one sample, sequenced in a study of CD8 T cells in ankylosing spondylitis. One entry per CDR3 protein results from TCRdb running MiXCR on the 5' RACE reads. This sample has 30,000 to 45,000 distinct CDR3 sequences, with 10% found just once. Sequences were obtained from blood, either unsorted or a sorted T cell fraction (not recorded which). Receptor source: a male donor with ankylosing spondylitis or in good health (not recorded which).

This clonotype was detected ten times or more. V is TRBV9 and J is TRBJ2-7, with D perhaps TRBD1 (6 bases). The V end was cut by 3 bases, the J end by 3 bases, with 13 bases between. The CDR3 covers 14 residues. Germline-derived CDR1 and CDR2 are SGDLS and YYNGEE. As DNA, the CDR3 is TGTGCCAGCAGCGCCGTCGGACAGAACTACGAGCAGTACTTC. Protein product: CASSAVGQNYEQYF.

There are many counts of this clonotype. V usage is TRBV12-3 or TRBV12-4 and J usage is TRBJ2-3; 13 bases fit TRBD2. The CDR3 extends over 18 amino acids. J lost 4 bases, V lost 6 bases, and 13 bases had no gene match. The CDR3 region is CASSLAWTSGRGADTQYF. The CDR3 DNA sequence: TGTGCCAGCAGCCTCGCCTGGACTAGCGGGAGAGGGGCAGATACGCAGTATTTT.

In its sample, this clonotype was seen many times. The V gene is TRBV6-1, the J gene TRBJ1-2; D call uncertain. The germline V and J ends were trimmed by 4 bases and 4 bases, with 7 bases remaining between them. CDR3 length: 12 amino acids. Germline assignment: CDR1 MNHNS and CDR2 SASEGT. The CDR3 protein is CASSVQSYGYTF. The CDR3 DNA reads as TGTGCCAGCAGTGTACAGAGCTATGGCTACACCTTC.

This clonotype appeared many times. The chain carries TRBV27 and TRBJ2-3; D may correspond to TRBD1 or TRBD2 (5 bases each). The germline V and J ends were trimmed by 2 bases and 8 bases, with 8 bases remaining between them. This CDR3 has 12 residues. Germline values: CDR1 MNHEY, CDR2 SMNVEV (reference sequence). CDR3 nucleotide sequence: TGTGCCAGCAGTTTAGAGGGGAGTACGCAGTATTTT. As protein: CASSLEGSTQYF.

The chain is built from TRBV29-1 and TRBJ1-2, with 8 bases fitting TRBD1. The CDR3 is made up of 11 amino acids. Germline CDR1 SQVTM, CDR2 ANQGSEA. V lost 4 bases to trimming and J lost 6 bases; unmatched junction nucleotides: 1. The DNA for the CDR3 is TGCAGCGTTGTGGACAGGGATGGCTACACCTTC. This codes for CSVVDRDGYTF.

Within the sample, this clonotype is medium-sized. The V gene is TRBV11-2, the J gene TRBJ2-1; D perhaps matches TRBD1 (6 bases). Germline-derived CDR1 and CDR2 are SGHAT and FQNNGV. The CDR3 has 15 amino acids. The germline V and J ends were trimmed by 1 base and 6 bases, with 13 bases remaining between them. CDR3 protein: CASSLGQGKGNEQFF. CDR3 nucleotide sequence: TGTGCCAGCAGCTTAGGGCAGGGGAAGGGCAATGAGCAGTTCTTC.

This clonotype showed up many times. This chain joins TRBV6-5 and TRBJ1-3; TRBD1 aligns across 11 bases. In germline, CDR1 is MNHEY, CDR2 SVGAGI. With V trimmed by 4 bases and J by 0 bases, 2 bases remained unmatched. CDR3 size: 16 residues. DNA for the CDR3: TGTGCCAGCAGTTGGGACAGGGGGTTCTCTGGAAACACCATATATTTT. This codes for CASSWDRGFSGNTIYF.

The gene calls are TRBV28 and TRBJ2-2; TRBD2 might be the D (6 bases). CDR3 length equals 14 residues. The V gene's germline CDR1 is MDHEN and CDR2 SYDVKM. Between the trimmed V and J ends, which lost 7 bases and 6 bases, there was a span of 15 bases. The CDR3: CASIGTRRAGELFF. CDR3 in DNA: TGTGCCAGCATCGGGACTCGGAGGGCCGGGGAGCTGTTTTTT.

This clonotype was picked up many times. J is TRBJ2-7 and V is TRBV6-5; the D is unclear. Per the germline V gene, CDR1 is MNHEY and CDR2 is SVGAGI. This CDR3 is 15 amino acids long. Trimming took 9 bases from V and 12 from J, leaving 30 bases between them. This CDR3 is CARMLGVERYFGRYF. In DNA, the CDR3 is TGTGCCAGGATGTTAGGCGTAGAGAGGTATTTCGGGCGGTACTTC.

This clonotype appeared many times. The V gene is TRBV4-1, the J gene TRBJ1-4, with a possible D match to TRBD1 (5 bases). Looked up from germline, CDR1 is MGHRA and CDR2 is YSYEKL. The CDR3 sequence is 15 residues long. Trimming took off 1 base at V and 7 bases at J, with 13 bases between the two ends. CDR3 region: CASSQVPGMIEKLFF. The DNA of the CDR3 is TGCGCCAGCAGCCAAGTACCAGGGATGATTGAAAAACTGTTTTTT.

The gene calls are TRBV5-1 and TRBJ2-2, with a possible D match to TRBD1 (6 bases). The CDR3 has 13 residues. Deletions cut 2 bases from V and 6 bases from J, with 8 bases between. The germline V gene has CDR1 SGHRS and CDR2 YFSETQ. CDR3: CASSLQGAGELFF. DNA for the CDR3: TGCGCCAGCAGCTTACAGGGAGCCGGGGAGCTGTTTTTT. The variable domain in full, with the rest retrieved from reference TRBV5-1 and TRBJ2-2, is KAGVTQTPRYLIKTRGQQVTLSCSPISGHRSVSWYQQTPGQGLQFLFEYFSETQRNKGNFPGRFSGRQFSNSRSEMNVSTLELGDSALYLCASSLQGAGELFFGEGSRLTVL.

The chain is built from TRBV4-1 and TRBJ1-3; 8 bases fit TRBD1. Looked up from germline, CDR1 is MGHRA and CDR2 is YSYEKL. After removal of 1 base from V and 4 bases from J, the junction contained 0 bases not matched to a gene. The CDR3 totals 14 residues. Here the CDR3 DNA reads TGCGCCAGCAGCCAAGGGGACAGGGGAAACACCATATATTTT. Translating gives CASSQGDRGNTIYF.

The V call is TRBV6-2 or TRBV6-3, the J call TRBJ2-1, with TRBD1 matching 8 bases. This CDR3 comprises 13 residues. Trimming cost V 4 bases and J 7 bases; bases outside gene matches: 3. Germline CDR1 and CDR2: MNHEY and SVGEGT. For the CDR3, the DNA is TGTGCCAGCAGTTTCCAGGGGGCGAATGAGCAGTTCTTC. Amino acids: CASSFQGANEQFF.

This clonotype was recorded many times. This chain connects TRBV6-2 or TRBV6-3 to TRBJ2-2; 15 nucleotides agree with TRBD2. This CDR3 has 17 amino acids. CDR1 is MNHEY, CDR2 SVGEGT, per germline. V lost 2 bases and J lost 5; bases outside the gene matches: 3. The CDR3 is CASSYLGTSGRTGELFF. The CDR3 DNA reads TGTGCCAGCAGTTACCTAGGGACTAGCGGGAGGACCGGGGAGCTGTTTTTT.

At least ten counts were recorded for this clonotype. This chain joins TRBV9 and TRBJ2-1; 12 bases are a match to TRBD2. Per germline, CDR1 SGDLS and CDR2 YYNGEE. The CDR3 consists of 17 residues. Trimming cost V 3 bases and J 8 bases; bases outside gene matches: 12. The CDR3 reads CASSGPSGRAKFDEQFF. CDR3 DNA sequence: TGTGCCAGCAGCGGACCTAGCGGGAGGGCCAAGTTCGATGAGCAGTTCTTC.

This clonotype was seen at least ten times. The CDR3 nucleotides read TGTGCCAGCAGTTTACCCGGACCCGTAGAGACCCAGTACTTC. It specifies CASSLPGPVETQYF. This chain links TRBV28 with TRBJ2-5; D call uncertain. The V gene's germline CDR1 is MDHEN and CDR2 SYDVKM. With 2 bases removed from V and 4 bases from J, the gap between germline ends came to 11 bases. The CDR3 is made up of 14 amino acids.

In this sample, this clonotype turned up many times. This chain uses TRBV18 with TRBJ1-1; D not certain. CDR1 is KGHSH and CDR2 is LQKENI in the germline V gene. The CDR3 extends over 13 amino acids. The V gene lost 2 bases and the J gene lost 10 bases, with 14 bases spanning the gap. For the CDR3, the DNA is TGTGCCAGCTCACCAGTAAGGGCATTCGGAGCTTTCTTT. Translation: CASSPVRAFGAFF. The full variable domain, completed using reference TRBV18 and TRBJ1-1, is NAGVMQNPRHLVRRRGQEARLRCSPMKGHSHVYWYRQLPEEGLKFMVYLQKENIIDESGMPKERFSAEFPKEGPSILRIQQVVRGDSAAYFCASSPVRAFGAFFGQGTRLTVV.

In its sample, this clonotype was seen many times. The CDR3 spells CASSLLLAGGYNEQFF. DNA of the CDR3: TGTGCCAGCAGTTTATTACTAGCGGGAGGGTACAATGAGCAGTTCTTC. The chain has TRBV28 and TRBJ2-1; 13 bases line up with TRBD2. Germline V gives CDR1 MDHEN, CDR2 SYDVKM. V was pared by 1 base and J by 4 bases, with 1 base of the junction left unmatched. The CDR3 has 16 amino acids.

The sample holds many counts of this clonotype. The rearrangement uses TRBV27 and TRBJ2-5; D unclear. There are 12 residues in the CDR3. V was cut by 6 bases and J by 5 bases, with 10 bases left in between. Per germline, CDR1 MNHEY and CDR2 SMNVEV (reference sequence). The CDR3 region is CASSPLGETQYF. Here the CDR3 DNA reads TGTGCCAGCAGCCCCTTAGGGGAGACCCAGTACTTC.

This clonotype was found many times. The J gene is TRBJ2-7, the V gene TRBV20-1; D tentatively fits TRBD1 or TRBD2 (5 bases each). The CDR3 contains 15 residues. Germline values: CDR1 DFQATT, CDR2 SNEGSKA (reference sequence). V was cut by 3 bases and J by 0 bases, with 15 bases left in between. CDR3 loop: CSASDPGTSSYEQYF. In DNA form, the CDR3 reads TGCAGTGCTAGCGATCCCGGGACGAGCTCCTACGAGCAGTACTTC.

This clonotype has ten or more counts. The chain recombines TRBV7-9 with TRBJ2-2; D unresolved. V lost 3 bases, J lost 0 bases, and 5 bases lay in between. Germline CDR1 reads SEHNR; CDR2 reads FQNEAQ (reference sequence). The CDR3 length is 14 residues. CDR3 sequence reads: CASSFSTNTGELFF. The CDR3 DNA reads TGTGCCAGCAGCTTTTCCACGAACACCGGGGAGCTGTTTTTT. Full variable domain (rest looked up from reference TRBV7-9 and TRBJ2-2): DTGVSQNPRHKITKRGQNVTFRCDPISEHNRLYWYRQTLGQGPEFLTYFQNEAQLEKSRLLSDRFSAERPKGSFSTLEIQRTEQGDSAMYLCASSFSTNTGELFFGEGSRLTVL.

This clonotype was counted many times. The chain uses TRBV20-1 and TRBJ2-3; TRBD2 matches at 9 bases. With 0 bases clipped from V and 5 bases from J, the junction kept 18 bases outside the gene matches. CDR3 length: 19 amino acids. Looked up from germline, CDR1 is DFQATT and CDR2 is SNEGSKA (reference sequence). CDR3 protein: CSARDQRRGASGKGDTQYF. CDR3 nucleotides: TGCAGTGCTAGAGATCAAAGAAGGGGTGCTAGCGGGAAGGGAGATACGCAGTATTTT.

The rearrangement links TRBV29-1 to TRBJ2-7; 10 nucleotides agree with TRBD1. This CDR3 region has 15 residues. With V trimmed by 1 base and J by 3 bases, 6 bases remained unmatched. Germline V gene data show CDR1 as SQVTM and CDR2 as ANQGSEA. The CDR3 DNA sequence: TGCAGCGTTGAAGGGGAGGGGGACAGGGGCTACGAGCAGTACTTC. Amino acids: CSVEGEGDRGYEQYF.

This clonotype was seen at least ten times. The chain carries TRBV18 and TRBJ2-7, with 7 bases lining up with TRBD1. J lost 5 bases, V lost 3 bases, and 4 bases had no gene match. The CDR3 sequence is 13 residues long. Germline V gene sequence: CDR1 KGHSH, CDR2 LQKENI. The CDR3 protein is CASSPGQTHEQYF. CDR3 bases: TGTGCCAGCTCACCGGGACAGACACACGAGCAGTACTTC.

This chain links TRBV11-2 with TRBJ1-5; no reliable D call. The CDR3 length is 13 residues. The ends were cut back, 5 bases at V and 5 bases at J, with 10 bases in the middle. Germline values: CDR1 SGHAT, CDR2 FQNNGV. The CDR3 region has the DNA TGTGCCAGCAGCAAGGACCGATATCAGCCCCAGCATTTT. As protein: CASSKDRYQPQHF.

This clonotype came up many times. The V call is TRBV12-3 or TRBV12-4, the J call TRBJ2-7; TRBD1 is a possible D gene (6 bases). V was pared by 6 bases and J by 0 bases, with 12 bases between. The CDR3 contains 14 residues. CDR3 nucleotides: TGTGCCAGCAGCTCCGGACAGTTCTCCTACGAGCAGTACTTC. Its protein is CASSSGQFSYEQYF.

This clonotype was seen repeatedly, ten times or more. The V and J genes are TRBV29-1 and TRBJ1-2; 8 nucleotides align to TRBD1. CDR1 and CDR2 (germline): SQVTM, ANQGSEA. V trimming: 7 bases; J trimming: 4 bases; junction bases outside the gene matches: 11. The CDR3 loop spans 14 amino acids. The CDR3 DNA follows: TGCAGCGCTCACAGCTTCGGGACAGGCTATGGCTACACCTTC. This gives the protein CSAHSFGTGYGYTF.